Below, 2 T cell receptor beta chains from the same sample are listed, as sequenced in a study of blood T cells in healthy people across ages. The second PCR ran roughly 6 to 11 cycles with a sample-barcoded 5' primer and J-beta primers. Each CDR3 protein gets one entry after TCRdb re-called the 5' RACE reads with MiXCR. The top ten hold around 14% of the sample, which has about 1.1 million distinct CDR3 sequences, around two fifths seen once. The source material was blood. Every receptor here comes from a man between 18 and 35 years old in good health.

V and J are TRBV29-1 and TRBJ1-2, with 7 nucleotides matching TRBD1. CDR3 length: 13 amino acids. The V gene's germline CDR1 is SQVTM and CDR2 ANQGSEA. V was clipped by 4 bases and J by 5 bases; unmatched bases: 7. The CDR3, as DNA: TGCAGCGTTGGGGGGACAGAACAGTATGGCTACACCTTC. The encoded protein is CSVGGTEQYGYTF. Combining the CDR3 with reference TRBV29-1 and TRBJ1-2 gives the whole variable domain SAVISQKPSRDICQRGTSLTIQCQVDSQVTMMFWYRQQPGQSLTLIATANQGSEATYESGFVIDKFPISRPNLTFSTLTVSNMSPEDSSIYLCSVGGTEQYGYTFGSGTRLTVV.

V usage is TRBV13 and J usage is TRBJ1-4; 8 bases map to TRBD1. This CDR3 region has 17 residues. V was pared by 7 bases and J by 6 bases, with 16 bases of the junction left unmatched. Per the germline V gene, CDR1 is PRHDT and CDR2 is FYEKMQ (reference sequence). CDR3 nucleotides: TGTGCCAGCAACCCCGGACAGGGACTAATAAATGATGAAAAACTGTTTTTT. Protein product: CASNPGQGLINDEKLFF.